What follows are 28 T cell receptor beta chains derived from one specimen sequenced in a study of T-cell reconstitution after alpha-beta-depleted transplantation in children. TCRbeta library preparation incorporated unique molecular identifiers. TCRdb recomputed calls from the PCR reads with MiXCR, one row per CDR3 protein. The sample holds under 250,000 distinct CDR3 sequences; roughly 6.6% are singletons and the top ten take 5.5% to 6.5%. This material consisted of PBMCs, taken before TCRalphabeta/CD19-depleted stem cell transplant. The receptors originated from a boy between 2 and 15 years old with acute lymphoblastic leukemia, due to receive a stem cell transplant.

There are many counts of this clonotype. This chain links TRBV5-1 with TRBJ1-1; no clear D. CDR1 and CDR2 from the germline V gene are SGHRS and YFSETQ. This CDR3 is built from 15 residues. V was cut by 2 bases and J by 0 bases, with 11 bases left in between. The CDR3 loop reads CASSFIGRLNTEAFF. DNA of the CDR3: TGCGCCAGCAGCTTTATCGGACGGTTGAACACTGAAGCTTTCTTT.

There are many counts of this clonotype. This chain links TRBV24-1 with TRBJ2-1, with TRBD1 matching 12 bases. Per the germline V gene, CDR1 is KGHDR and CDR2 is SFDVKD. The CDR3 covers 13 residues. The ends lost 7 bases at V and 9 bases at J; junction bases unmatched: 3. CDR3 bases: TGTGCCACCAGGGGACAGGGGGCTAGTGAGCAGTTCTTC. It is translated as CATRGQGASEQFF.

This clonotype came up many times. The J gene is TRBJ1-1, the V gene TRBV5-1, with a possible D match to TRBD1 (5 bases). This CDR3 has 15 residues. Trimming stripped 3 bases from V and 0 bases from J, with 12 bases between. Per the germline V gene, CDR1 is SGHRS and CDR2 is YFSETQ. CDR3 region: CASSSAGRMNTEAFF. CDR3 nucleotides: TGCGCCAGCAGCTCCGCGGGACGGATGAACACTGAAGCTTTCTTT.

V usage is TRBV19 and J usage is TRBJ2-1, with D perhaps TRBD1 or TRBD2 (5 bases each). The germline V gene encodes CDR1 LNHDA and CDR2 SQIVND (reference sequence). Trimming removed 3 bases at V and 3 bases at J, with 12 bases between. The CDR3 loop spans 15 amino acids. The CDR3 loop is CASSIGAGSYNEQFF. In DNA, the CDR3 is TGTGCCAGTAGTATTGGGGCAGGGAGCTACAATGAGCAGTTCTTC.

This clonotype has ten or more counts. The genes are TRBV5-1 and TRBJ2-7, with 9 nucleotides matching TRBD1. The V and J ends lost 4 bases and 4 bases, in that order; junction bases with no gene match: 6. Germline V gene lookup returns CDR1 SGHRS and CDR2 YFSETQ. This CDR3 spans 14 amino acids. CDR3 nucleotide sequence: TGCGCCAGCAGCGCAGGACAGGGGATTTACGAGCAGTACTTC. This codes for CASSAGQGIYEQYF.

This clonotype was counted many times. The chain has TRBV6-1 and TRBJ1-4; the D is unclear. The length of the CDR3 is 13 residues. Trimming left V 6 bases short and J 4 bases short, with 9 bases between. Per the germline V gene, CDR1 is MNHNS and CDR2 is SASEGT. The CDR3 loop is CASSPRYNEKLFF. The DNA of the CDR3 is TGTGCCAGCAGCCCTAGATATAATGAAAAACTGTTTTTT.

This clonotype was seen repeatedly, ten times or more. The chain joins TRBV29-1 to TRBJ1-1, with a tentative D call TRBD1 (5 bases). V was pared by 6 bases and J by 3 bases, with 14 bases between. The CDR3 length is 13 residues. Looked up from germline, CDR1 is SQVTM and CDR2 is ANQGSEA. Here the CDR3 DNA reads TGCAGCGTCAAATGGGGGGAATACACTGAAGCTTTCTTT. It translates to CSVKWGEYTEAFF.

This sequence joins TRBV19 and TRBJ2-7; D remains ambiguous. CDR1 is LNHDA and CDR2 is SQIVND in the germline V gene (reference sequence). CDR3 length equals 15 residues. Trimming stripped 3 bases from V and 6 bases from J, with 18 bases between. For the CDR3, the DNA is TGTGCCAGTAGTATTCTCGACACCTCCCGAGGCGAGCAGTACTTC. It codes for CASSILDTSRGEQYF.

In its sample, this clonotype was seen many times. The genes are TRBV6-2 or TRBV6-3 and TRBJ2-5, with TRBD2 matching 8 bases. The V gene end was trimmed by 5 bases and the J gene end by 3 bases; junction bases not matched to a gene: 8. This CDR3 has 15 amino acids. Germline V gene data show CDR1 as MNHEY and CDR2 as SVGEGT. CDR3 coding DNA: TGTGCCAGCAGTGATGCTCGAGCGGGAGAAGAGACCCAGTACTTC. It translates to CASSDARAGEETQYF.

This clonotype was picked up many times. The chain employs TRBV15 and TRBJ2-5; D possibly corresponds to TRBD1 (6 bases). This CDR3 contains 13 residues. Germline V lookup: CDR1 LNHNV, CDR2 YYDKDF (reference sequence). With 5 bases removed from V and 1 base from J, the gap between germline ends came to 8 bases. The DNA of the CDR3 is TGTGCCACCAGCGGACAGCCCCAAGAGACCCAGTACTTC. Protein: CATSGQPQETQYF.

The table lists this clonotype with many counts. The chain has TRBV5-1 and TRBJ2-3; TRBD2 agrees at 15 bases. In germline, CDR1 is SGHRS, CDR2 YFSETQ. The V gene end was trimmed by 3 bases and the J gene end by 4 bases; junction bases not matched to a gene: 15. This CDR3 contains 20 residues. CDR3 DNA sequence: TGCGCCAGCAGCTCGCTCCCCGGGACTAGCGGGAGGATCGATCCAGATACGCAGTATTTT. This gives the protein CASSSLPGTSGRIDPDTQYF.

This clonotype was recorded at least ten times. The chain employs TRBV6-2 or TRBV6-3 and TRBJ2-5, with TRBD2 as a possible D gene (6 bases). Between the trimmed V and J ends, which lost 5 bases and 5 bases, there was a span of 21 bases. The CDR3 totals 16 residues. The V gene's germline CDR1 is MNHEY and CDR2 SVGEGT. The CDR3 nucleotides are TGTGCCAGCAGTCTTGGACTAAATTGGGGCGCGGAGACCCAGTACTTC. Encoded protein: CASSLGLNWGAETQYF.

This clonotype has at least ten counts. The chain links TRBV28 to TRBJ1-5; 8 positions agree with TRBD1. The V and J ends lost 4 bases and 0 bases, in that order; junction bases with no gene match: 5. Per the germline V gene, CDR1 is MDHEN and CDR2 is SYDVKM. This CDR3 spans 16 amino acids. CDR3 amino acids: CASSSTGEYSNQPQHF. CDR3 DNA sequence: TGTGCCAGCAGTTCGACAGGGGAGTATAGCAATCAGCCCCAGCATTTT.

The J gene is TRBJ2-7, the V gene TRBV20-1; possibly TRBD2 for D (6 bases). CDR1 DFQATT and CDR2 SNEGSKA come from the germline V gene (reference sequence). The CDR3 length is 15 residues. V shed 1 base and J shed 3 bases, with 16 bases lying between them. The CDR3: CSARAGDMRNYEQYF. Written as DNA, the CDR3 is TGCAGTGCTAGAGCGGGGGATATGAGGAACTACGAGCAGTACTTC.

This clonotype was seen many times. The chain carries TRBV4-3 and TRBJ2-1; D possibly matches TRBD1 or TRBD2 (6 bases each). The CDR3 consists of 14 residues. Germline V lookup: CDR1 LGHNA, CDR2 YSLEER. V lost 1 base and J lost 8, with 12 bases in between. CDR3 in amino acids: CASSQGSGEDEQFF. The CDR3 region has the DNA TGCGCCAGCAGCCAAGGATCAGGGGAGGATGAGCAGTTCTTC.

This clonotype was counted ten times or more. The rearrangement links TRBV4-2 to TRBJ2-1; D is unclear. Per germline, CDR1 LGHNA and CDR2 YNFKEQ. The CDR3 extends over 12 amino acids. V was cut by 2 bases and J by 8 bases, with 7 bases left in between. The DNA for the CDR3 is TGTGCCAGCAGCCAACTAGAAGATGAGCAGTTCTTC. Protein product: CASSQLEDEQFF.

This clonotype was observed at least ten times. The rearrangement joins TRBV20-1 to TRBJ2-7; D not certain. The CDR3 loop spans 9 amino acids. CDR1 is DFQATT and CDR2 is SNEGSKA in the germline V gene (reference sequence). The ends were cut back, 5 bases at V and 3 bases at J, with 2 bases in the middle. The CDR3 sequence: CSADYEQYF. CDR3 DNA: TGCAGTGCTGACTACGAGCAGTACTTC.

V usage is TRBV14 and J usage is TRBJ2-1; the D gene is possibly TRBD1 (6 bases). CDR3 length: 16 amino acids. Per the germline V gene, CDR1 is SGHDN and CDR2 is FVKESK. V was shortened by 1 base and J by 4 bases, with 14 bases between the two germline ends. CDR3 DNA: TGTGCCAGCAGCCAAGGGGTTACAGGGACATACAATGAGCAGTTCTTC. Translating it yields CASSQGVTGTYNEQFF.

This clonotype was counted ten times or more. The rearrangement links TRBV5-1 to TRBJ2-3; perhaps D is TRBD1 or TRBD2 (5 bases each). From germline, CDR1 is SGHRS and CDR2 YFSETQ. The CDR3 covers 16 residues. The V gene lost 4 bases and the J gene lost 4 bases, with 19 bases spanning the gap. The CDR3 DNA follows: TGCGCCAGCAGCCCGGGACGGAGTAATGTGCCAGATACGCAGTATTTT. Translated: CASSPGRSNVPDTQYF.

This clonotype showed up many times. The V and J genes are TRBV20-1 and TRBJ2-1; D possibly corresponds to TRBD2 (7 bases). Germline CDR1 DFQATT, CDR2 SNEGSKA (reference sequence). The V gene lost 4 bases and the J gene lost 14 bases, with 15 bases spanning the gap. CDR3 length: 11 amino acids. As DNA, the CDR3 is TGCAGTGCTACCCTGGGAGGGGGAAAGTTCTTC. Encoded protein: CSATLGGGKFF.

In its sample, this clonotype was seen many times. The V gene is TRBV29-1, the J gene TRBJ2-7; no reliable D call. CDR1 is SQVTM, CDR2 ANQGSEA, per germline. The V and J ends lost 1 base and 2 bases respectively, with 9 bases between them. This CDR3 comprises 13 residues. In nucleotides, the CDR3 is TGCAGCGTTGAAGGCAGAACAACCTACGAGCAGTACTTC. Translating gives CSVEGRTTYEQYF.

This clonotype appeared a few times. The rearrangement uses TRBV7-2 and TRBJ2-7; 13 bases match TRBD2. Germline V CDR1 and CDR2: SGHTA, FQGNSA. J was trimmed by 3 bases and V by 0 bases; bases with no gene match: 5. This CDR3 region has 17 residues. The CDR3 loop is CASSLAARTSGSYEQYF. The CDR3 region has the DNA TGTGCCAGCAGCTTAGCCGCCAGGACTAGCGGGAGCTACGAGCAGTACTTC.

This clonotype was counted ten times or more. The CDR3 here is CASSFSGTKNEQFF. In DNA form, the CDR3 reads TGTGCCAGCAGTTTCTCGGGGACAAAAAATGAGCAGTTCTTC. The chain employs TRBV12-3 or TRBV12-4 and TRBJ2-1, with a tentative D call TRBD1 (6 bases). V lost 3 bases, J lost 7 bases, and 13 bases lay in between. The CDR3 contains 14 residues.

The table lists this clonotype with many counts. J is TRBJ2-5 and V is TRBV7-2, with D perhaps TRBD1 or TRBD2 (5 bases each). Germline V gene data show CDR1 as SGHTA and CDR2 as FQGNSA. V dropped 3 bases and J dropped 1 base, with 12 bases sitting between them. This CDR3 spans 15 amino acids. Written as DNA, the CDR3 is TGTGCCAGCAGCTTGGGACCACACCCCCAAGAGACCCAGTACTTC. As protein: CASSLGPHPQETQYF.

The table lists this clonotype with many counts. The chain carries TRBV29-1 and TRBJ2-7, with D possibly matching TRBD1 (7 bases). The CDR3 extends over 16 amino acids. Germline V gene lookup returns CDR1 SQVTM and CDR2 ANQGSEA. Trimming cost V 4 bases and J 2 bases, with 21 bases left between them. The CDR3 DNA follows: TGCAGCGTTGTGGGGGGATTGGGACAGACCGCCTACGAGCAGTACTTC. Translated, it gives CSVVGGLGQTAYEQYF.

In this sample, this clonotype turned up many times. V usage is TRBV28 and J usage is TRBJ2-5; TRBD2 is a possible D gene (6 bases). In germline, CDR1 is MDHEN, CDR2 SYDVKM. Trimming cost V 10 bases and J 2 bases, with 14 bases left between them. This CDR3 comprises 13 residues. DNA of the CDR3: TGTGCCACCATTGGCGGGGAGCAAGAGACCCAGTACTTC. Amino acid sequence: CATIGGEQETQYF.

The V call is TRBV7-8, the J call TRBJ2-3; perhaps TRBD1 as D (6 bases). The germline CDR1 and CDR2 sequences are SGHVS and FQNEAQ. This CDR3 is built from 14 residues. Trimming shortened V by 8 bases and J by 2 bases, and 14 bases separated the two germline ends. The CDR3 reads CASRDIFPTDTQYF. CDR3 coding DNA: TGTGCCAGCCGGGACATTTTTCCCACAGATACGCAGTATTTT. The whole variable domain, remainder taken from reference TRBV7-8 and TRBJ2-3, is GAGVSQSPRYKVAKRGQDVALRCDPISGHVSLFWYQQALGQGPEFLTYFQNEAQLDKSGLPSDRFFAERPEGSVSTLKIQRTQQEDSAVYLCASRDIFPTDTQYFGPGTRLTVL.

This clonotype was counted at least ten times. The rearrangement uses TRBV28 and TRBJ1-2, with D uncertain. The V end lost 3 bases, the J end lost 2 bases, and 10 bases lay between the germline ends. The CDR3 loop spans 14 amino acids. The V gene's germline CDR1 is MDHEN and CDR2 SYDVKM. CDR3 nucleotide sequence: TGTGCCAGCAGTTTTTTTGGCAGAAACTATGGCTACACCTTC. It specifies CASSFFGRNYGYTF.